The rows below give T cell receptor beta chains drawn from one sample of a study of T cells in tuberculosis. Assay: immunoSEQ multiplex PCR; the TCRdb copy retains only in-frame clones and omits some. The data show about 34,000 clones, 80% to 95% seen once. The sample was PBMCs, taken at tuberculosis diagnosis. These receptors all stem from an adult with tuberculosis. Both conserved end residues are part of each CDR3. The order of the fields is clone size, V gene, J gene, CDR3 protein. Clone size is given for some rows only: seen once, a few or many times, or a class if the clone is expanded.

>-|TRBV4-1|TRBJ2-1
CASSQGTGYNEQFF
>once|TRBV25-1|TRBJ1-1
CASSGQGSISSEAFF
>once|TRBV4-1|TRBJ2-4
CASSPGLAGGVAKNIQYF
>-|TRBV15|TRBJ2-5
CATGAGGQGRETQYF
>once|TRBV28|TRBJ2-5
CASSSIQGRETQYF
>-|TRBV10-3|TRBJ2-5
CASRTQGERETQYF
>-|TRBV4-1|TRBJ2-7
CASSRVSGRAYEQYF
>-|TRBV19|TRBJ2-1
CASSIDIRGEQFF
>-|TRBV27|TRBJ2-1
CASRTGGSTYNEQFF
>-|TRBV27|TRBJ2-7
CASSLDRGAYEQYF
>once|TRBV10-3|TRBJ1-1
CAISESRDRDPMNTEAFF
>-|TRBV30|TRBJ2-3
CAWTPTSGGTDTQYF
>-|TRBV18|TRBJ2-2
CASSPRTDPGELFF
>-|TRBV5-4|TRBJ2-1
CASSFGTAGSNEQFF
>once|TRBV7-9|TRBJ2-2
CASSGTSGANTGELFF
>-|TRBV5-1|TRBJ2-1
CASSYGLARRNEQFF
>-|TRBV25-1|TRBJ1-2
CASSDSGYTF
>-|TRBV19|TRBJ1-5
CASSSGTANQPQHF
>-|TRBV27|TRBJ2-7
CASSLRLAGGYEQYF
>-|TRBV2|TRBJ1-6
CASRIPGGADSPLHF
>-|TRBV5-6|TRBJ1-1
CASSLAAGTEAFF
>-|TRBV11-2|TRBJ2-7
CASSPSTGALTEQYF
>-|TRBV9|TRBJ1-3
CASSPQGQESGNTIYF
>-|TRBV19|TRBJ1-5
CASSIGGRDQPQHF
>few|TRBV30|TRBJ2-7
CAWSGKTGYRSYEQYF
>-|TRBV19|TRBJ1-5
CASTETGGGQPQHF
>-|TRBV10-1|TRBJ2-1
CASSAGGSYNEQFF
>-|TRBV7-6|TRBJ2-7
CASSPRPGDYEQYF
>-|TRBV19|TRBJ1-5
CASSGGQFSNQPQHF
>-|TRBV9|TRBJ2-3
CASSVSSGGTFGTDTQYF
>-|TRBV9|TRBJ2-7
CASSVASGDSYEQYF
>-|TRBV27|TRBJ1-4
CASSTHDRGREKLFF
>-|TRBV2|TRBJ1-1
CASSEWQGVGNTEAFF